This T cell receptor beta chain stems from a study of graft-versus-host responses after intestinal transplantation. Overall study: The recipients all started with anti-thymocyte globulin induction and then took tacrolimus and steroids for around 3 years.

Profiling relied on immunoSEQ multiplex PCR, and the TCRdb table lists in-frame clones only, not all of them. The data contain 80,000 to 90,000 clones, roughly 90% of them singletons. Points on this clone: The target antigen is unknown.

Looked up from germline, CDR1 is LNHDA and CDR2 is SQIVND (reference sequence). With V trimmed by 3 bases and J by 5 bases, 6 bases remained unmatched. This CDR3 region has 14 residues. Study-wide results and limits: Peak GvH clone levels in circulation were associated with early post-transplant HvG declines. GvH clones were identified in recipient marrow, with some first appearing in ileum or blood.

The chain carries TRBV19 and TRBJ2-5, with TRBD1 matching over 7 bases. This receptor was identified in a human donor who received an intestinal transplant. Sample: unstimulated CD4+ T cells sorted from spleen or lymph node cells, taken before intestinal transplant. For the CDR3, the DNA is TGTGCCAGTAGTATCGACAGGGATGAGGAGACCCAGTACTTC. Protein: CASSIDRDEETQYF.